This is a list of T cell receptor beta chains from one sample in a study of cytomegalovirus exposure and HLA in healthy donors. Sequencing used immunoSEQ multiplex PCR; TCRdb keeps in-frame clones, though not all of them. The sample has nearly 200,000 clones; 82% are singletons. What was sequenced was PBMCs. All receptors come from a boy younger than 10 in good health and CMV-seronegative. CDR3s include the opening cysteine and the closing phenylalanine or tryptophan. The D gene is left open where the match is weak. Size tells how often a clone was seen (once, few, many) or the class of an expanded clone, and some rows leave it out.

clone size	V gene	D gene	J gene	CDR3 DNA	CDR3 protein
.	TRBV28	.	TRBJ2-3	TGTGCCAGCAGTTTAAGGACACCTAGCACAGATACGCAGTATTTT	CASSLRTPSTDTQYF
once	TRBV4-3	TRBD1	TRBJ2-5	TGCGCCAGCAGCCAAGATGGGACAGGAGAGACCCAGTACTTC	CASSQDGTGETQYF
few	TRBV19	TRBD1	TRBJ1-1	TGTGCCAGTAGTACACGACAGGGCAAAGCTTTCTTT	CASSTRQGKAFF
once	TRBV5-1	.	TRBJ1-1	TGCGCCAGCAGCCGCACTTTAGGGGCTGAAGCTTTCTTT	CASSRTLGAEAFF
.	TRBV30	TRBD2	TRBJ2-7	TGTGCCTGGAGTGTACGGGGGGGACAGTACTTC	CAWSVRGGQYF
.	TRBV19	.	TRBJ1-1	TGTGCCAGTAAGGGGACATTCACGATGAACACTGAAGCTTTCTTT	CASKGTFTMNTEAFF
.	TRBV4-2	.	TRBJ2-2	TGTGCCAGCAGCCGGACCTCCTATATCGGCGGGGAGGAACTCACCGGGGAGCTGTTTTTT	CASSRTSYIGGEELTGELFF
.	TRBV7-9	TRBD2	TRBJ2-3	TGTGCCAGCAGCTATTTAGCGGGGGAGGCCTCAGATACGCAGTATTTT	CASSYLAGEASDTQYF
.	TRBV4-3	.	TRBJ2-1	TGCGCCAGCAGCCGAGAACAGGCTAGCTCCTACAATGAGCAGTTCTTC	CASSREQASSYNEQFF
.	TRBV7-9	.	TRBJ1-1	TGTGCCAGCAGCGCACAGGAGAGTGAAGCTTTCTTT	CASSAQESEAFF
once	TRBV6-6	.	TRBJ2-7	TGTGCCAGCAGTTACGCCGTTGGGGCCTCCTACGAGCAGTACTTC	CASSYAVGASYEQYF
.	TRBV6-4	TRBD1	TRBJ1-5	TGTGCCAGCACCGGGACGGGACAGGGTTATAGCAATCAGCCCCAGCATTTT	CASTGTGQGYSNQPQHF
.	TRBV7-2	.	TRBJ2-1	TGTGCCAGCAGCTTAGCGTCAGGCTCCTACTACAATGAGCAGTTCTTC	CASSLASGSYYNEQFF
.	TRBV12-5	.	TRBJ2-4	TGTGCTAGTGGTTTGAATTCGGGACAAGTAAGCATTCAGTACTTC	CASGLNSGQVSIQYF
.	TRBV18	TRBD2	TRBJ2-1	TGTGCCAGCTCACCTGTTAGCGGGGAATACGAGCAGTTCTTC	CASSPVSGEYEQFF
.	TRBV4-1	.	TRBJ1-2	TGCGCCAGCAGCCGAGGGGAGGCGGGGAACTATGGCTACACCTTC	CASSRGEAGNYGYTF
.	TRBV4-3	TRBD2	TRBJ2-1	TGCGCCAGCAGCATCGGAGGGCGGGGGGGTGAGCAGTTCTTC	CASSIGGRGGEQFF
.	TRBV4-2	.	TRBJ2-1	TGTGCCAGCAGCCAAGAGGCCCGGTCTAGAGATGAGCAGTTCTTC	CASSQEARSRDEQFF
.	TRBV19	.	TRBJ2-4	TGTGCCAGTTCGACAGAAGCCAAAAACATTCAGTACTTC	CASSTEAKNIQYF
.	TRBV7-8	TRBD2	TRBJ2-5	TGTGCCAGCAGCTTCTCCCCCTCCACTAGCGGTGCCTCCAGGGAGACCCAGTACTTC	CASSFSPSTSGASRETQYF
.	TRBV19	.	TRBJ1-3	TGTGCCAGTAGTATGGTTGCGGGTCTGCTAAACACCATATATTTT	CASSMVAGLLNTIYF
.	TRBV19	TRBD2	TRBJ2-5	TGCGCCAGTAAAGAGCGGGGGTCGTACCAAGAGACCCAGTACTTC	CASKERGSYQETQYF
.	TRBV6-5	.	TRBJ1-6	TGTGCCAGCAAAACGTCGGTCAGGTCACCCCTCCACTTT	CASKTSVRSPLHF
few	TRBV29-1	.	TRBJ1-2	TGCAGCGCACGGGGAGTCTATGGCTACACCTTC	CSARGVYGYTF
.	TRBV7-9	.	TRBJ1-6	TGTTCCAGCAGCCCGTCCGGGGGGGGCGCGTATTCACCCCTCCACTTT	CSSSPSGGGAYSPLHF
.	TRBV5-4	.	TRBJ2-7	TGTGCCAGCAGCGCAGGGGCCAGAAGCTCCTACGAGCAGTACTTC	CASSAGARSSYEQYF
.	TRBV6-1	.	TRBJ1-2	TGTGCCAGCAGGGAAAGACAGTACTATGGCTACACCTTC	CASRERQYYGYTF
.	TRBV10-3	TRBD1	TRBJ1-3	TGTGCCATCAAGGGGGCATCCTCTGGAAACACCATATATTTT	CAIKGASSGNTIYF
.	TRBV5-4	TRBD1	TRBJ2-2	TGTGCCAGTAGTAGACAGGGGGCTGCCACCGGGGAGCTGTTTTTT	CASSRQGAATGELFF